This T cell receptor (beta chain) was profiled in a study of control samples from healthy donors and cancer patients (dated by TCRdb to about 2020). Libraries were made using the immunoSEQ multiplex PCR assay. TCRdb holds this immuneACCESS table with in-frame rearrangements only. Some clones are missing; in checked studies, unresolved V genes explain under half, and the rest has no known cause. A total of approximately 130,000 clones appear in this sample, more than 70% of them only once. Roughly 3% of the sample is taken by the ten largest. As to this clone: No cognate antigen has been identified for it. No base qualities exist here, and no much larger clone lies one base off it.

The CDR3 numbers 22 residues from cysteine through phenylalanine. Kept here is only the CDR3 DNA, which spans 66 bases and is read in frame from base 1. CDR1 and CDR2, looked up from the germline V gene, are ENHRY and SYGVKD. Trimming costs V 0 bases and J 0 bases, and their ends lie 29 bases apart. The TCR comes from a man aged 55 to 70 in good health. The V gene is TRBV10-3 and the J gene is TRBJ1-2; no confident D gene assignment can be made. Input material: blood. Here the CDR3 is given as CAISESILVYPAIDWSNYGYTF. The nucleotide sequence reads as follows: TGTGCCATCAGTGAGTCCATACTTGTGTACCCAGCCATAGACTGGTCTAACTATGGCTACACCTTC.